The rows below give T cell receptor beta chains drawn from one sample of a study of blood T cell repertoires in COVID-19. TCRdb's copy holds only in-frame clones and misses some; the assay was immunoSEQ multiplex PCR. The repertoire holds under 200,000 clones, with roughly 81% as singletons. Sequencing was done on a sample of peripheral blood. These receptors came from a woman aged 80 or older with acute or convalescent COVID-19. The CDR3 runs from the conserved cysteine through the conserved F or W. Each record gives: D gene, CDR3 length, clone size, V gene, J gene, CDR3 protein, CDR3 DNA. A D gene is named only where the DNA matches it firmly. Clone size appears in some rows only: once, few, many, or a class for an expanded clone.

D gene: -
CDR3 length: 14
clone size: -
V gene: TRBV16
J gene: TRBJ2-5
CDR3 protein: CASSQSVSQETQYF
CDR3 DNA: TGTGCCAGCAGCCAATCGGTCAGCCAAGAGACCCAGTACTTC

D gene: -
CDR3 length: 17
clone size: -
V gene: TRBV10-3
J gene: TRBJ1-3
CDR3 protein: CAISESPGDRSGNTIYF
CDR3 DNA: TGTGCCATCAGTGAGTCGCCAGGGGACCGCTCTGGAAACACCATATATTTT

D gene: -
CDR3 length: 13
clone size: -
V gene: TRBV6-1
J gene: TRBJ1-5
CDR3 protein: CASSDAGNQPQHF
CDR3 DNA: TGTGCCAGCAGTGATGCAGGAAATCAGCCCCAGCATTTT

D gene: TRBD1
CDR3 length: 15
clone size: -
V gene: TRBV7-2
J gene: TRBJ1-4
CDR3 protein: CASSSSGTGYEKLFF
CDR3 DNA: TGTGCCAGCAGCTCCTCCGGGACAGGGTACGAAAAACTGTTTTTT

D gene: -
CDR3 length: 13
clone size: few
V gene: TRBV2
J gene: TRBJ1-5
CDR3 protein: CASGGQSNQPQHF
CDR3 DNA: TGTGCCAGCGGGGGACAAAGCAATCAGCCCCAGCATTTT

D gene: -
CDR3 length: 15
clone size: -
V gene: TRBV4-3
J gene: TRBJ2-7
CDR3 protein: CASSQDLKTYYEQYF
CDR3 DNA: TGCGCCAGCAGCCAAGATCTAAAAACGTACTACGAGCAGTACTTC

D gene: TRBD2
CDR3 length: 14
clone size: -
V gene: TRBV20-1
J gene: TRBJ2-1
CDR3 protein: CSASAPTSVDEQFF
CDR3 DNA: TGCAGTGCTAGTGCCCCCACTAGCGTGGATGAGCAGTTCTTC

D gene: -
CDR3 length: 13
clone size: few
V gene: TRBV7-2
J gene: TRBJ1-1
CDR3 protein: CASSFLRLGEAFF
CDR3 DNA: TGTGCCAGCAGCTTTCTCCGTCTCGGGGAAGCTTTCTTT

D gene: -
CDR3 length: 18
clone size: few
V gene: TRBV7-9
J gene: TRBJ1-2
CDR3 protein: CASSLGMGLILLNYGYTF
CDR3 DNA: TGTGCCAGCAGCTTAGGAATGGGACTGATCTTACTTAACTATGGCTACACCTTC

D gene: -
CDR3 length: 14
clone size: -
V gene: TRBV18
J gene: TRBJ1-3
CDR3 protein: CASSYQGSGNTIYF
CDR3 DNA: TGTGCCAGCTCTTACCAGGGGAGTGGAAACACCATATATTTT

D gene: -
CDR3 length: 14
clone size: -
V gene: TRBV7-3
J gene: TRBJ2-1
CDR3 protein: CASSPTPSYNEQFF
CDR3 DNA: TGTGCCAGCAGCCCCACCCCTAGTTACAATGAGCAGTTCTTC

D gene: -
CDR3 length: 17
clone size: once
V gene: TRBV9
J gene: TRBJ2-1
CDR3 protein: CASSVGGATSWLNEQFF
CDR3 DNA: TGTGCCAGCAGCGTTGGCGGTGCGACTTCTTGGCTTAATGAGCAGTTCTTC

D gene: TRBD1
CDR3 length: 16
clone size: -
V gene: TRBV5-1
J gene: TRBJ1-4
CDR3 protein: CASSLGGQAPNEKLFF
CDR3 DNA: TGCGCCAGCAGCCTCGGCGGACAGGCCCCTAATGAAAAACTGTTTTTT

D gene: -
CDR3 length: 16
clone size: -
V gene: TRBV10-3
J gene: TRBJ2-6
CDR3 protein: CAIAPGQTSGANVLTF
CDR3 DNA: TGTGCCATCGCTCCGGGACAAACTTCTGGGGCCAACGTCCTGACTTTC

D gene: TRBD2
CDR3 length: 18
clone size: -
V gene: TRBV5-1
J gene: TRBJ2-1
CDR3 protein: CASSWRIGAGGGADEQFF
CDR3 DNA: TGCGCCAGCAGCTGGCGCATCGGGGCGGGAGGAGGGGCCGATGAGCAGTTCTTC

D gene: TRBD2
CDR3 length: 15
clone size: -
V gene: TRBV9
J gene: TRBJ2-1
CDR3 protein: CASSPTGGAYNEQFF
CDR3 DNA: TGTGCCAGCAGCCCCACGGGAGGGGCCTACAATGAGCAGTTCTTC

D gene: TRBD1
CDR3 length: 16
clone size: -
V gene: TRBV6-5
J gene: TRBJ1-2
CDR3 protein: CASSYYPSDRAAGYTF
CDR3 DNA: TGTGCCAGCAGTTACTACCCGTCCGACAGGGCCGCTGGCTACACCTTC

D gene: -
CDR3 length: 16
clone size: -
V gene: TRBV5-5
J gene: TRBJ1-4
CDR3 protein: CASSFSLGSGNEKLFF
CDR3 DNA: TGTGCCAGCAGCTTTTCCCTTGGATCAGGCAATGAAAAACTGTTTTTT

D gene: -
CDR3 length: 14
clone size: -
V gene: TRBV7-9
J gene: TRBJ2-1
CDR3 protein: CASSLDPGVGEQFF
CDR3 DNA: TGTGCCAGCAGCTTAGATCCGGGAGTAGGTGAGCAGTTCTTC

D gene: TRBD1
CDR3 length: 14
clone size: -
V gene: TRBV7-2
J gene: TRBJ1-1
CDR3 protein: CASSSGQANTEAFF
CDR3 DNA: TGTGCCAGCAGCTCAGGACAGGCGAACACTGAAGCTTTCTTT

D gene: -
CDR3 length: 14
clone size: -
V gene: TRBV12-5
J gene: TRBJ1-2
CDR3 protein: CASGLVPNRDRYTF
CDR3 DNA: TGTGCTAGTGGTTTGGTACCGAACAGGGATCGCTACACCTTC

D gene: TRBD2
CDR3 length: 16
clone size: -
V gene: TRBV27
J gene: TRBJ2-1
CDR3 protein: CASSFLGGRANNEQFF
CDR3 DNA: TGTGCCAGCAGTTTCCTCGGCGGGAGGGCCAACAATGAGCAGTTCTTC

D gene: -
CDR3 length: 16
clone size: -
V gene: TRBV5-4
J gene: TRBJ1-2
CDR3 protein: CASSLPGTFVRNGYTF
CDR3 DNA: TGTGCCAGCAGCTTGCCCGGGACATTCGTTCGCAATGGCTACACCTTC

D gene: TRBD1
CDR3 length: 20
clone size: -
V gene: TRBV3-1/TRBV3-2
J gene: TRBJ2-6
CDR3 protein: CASSPYPGQGVGSGANVLTF
CDR3 DNA: TGTGCCAGCAGCCCCTATCCGGGACAGGGCGTGGGCTCTGGGGCCAACGTCCTGACTTTC

D gene: -
CDR3 length: 16
clone size: few
V gene: TRBV2
J gene: TRBJ1-3
CDR3 protein: CASSEARAISGNTIYF
CDR3 DNA: TGTGCCAGCAGTGAAGCGCGGGCGATCTCTGGAAACACCATATATTTT

D gene: TRBD1
CDR3 length: 13
clone size: -
V gene: TRBV10-3
J gene: TRBJ2-3
CDR3 protein: CAIGTGLTDTQYF
CDR3 DNA: TGTGCCATCGGGACAGGGCTCACAGATACGCAGTATTTT

D gene: -
CDR3 length: 14
clone size: -
V gene: TRBV2
J gene: TRBJ2-6
CDR3 protein: CASSTSSGANVLTF
CDR3 DNA: TGTGCCAGCAGCACCAGCTCTGGGGCCAACGTCCTGACTTTC

D gene: TRBD1
CDR3 length: 15
clone size: once
V gene: TRBV5-5
J gene: TRBJ1-6
CDR3 protein: CASSLWIQGPSPLHF
CDR3 DNA: TGTGCCAGCAGCTTGTGGATACAGGGGCCTTCACCCCTCCACTTT

D gene: TRBD2
CDR3 length: 16
clone size: -
V gene: TRBV4-1
J gene: TRBJ2-1
CDR3 protein: CASSQPTSSPYNEQFF
CDR3 DNA: TGCGCCAGCAGCCAACCGACTAGCTCCCCCTACAATGAGCAGTTCTTC

D gene: -
CDR3 length: 14
clone size: -
V gene: TRBV18
J gene: TRBJ2-6
CDR3 protein: CASSFSSGANVLTF
CDR3 DNA: TGTGCCAGCTCGTTCAGCTCTGGGGCCAACGTCCTGACTTTC

D gene: TRBD2
CDR3 length: 16
clone size: once
V gene: TRBV6-2/TRBV6-3
J gene: TRBJ2-1
CDR3 protein: CASSYSGASGRDEQFF
CDR3 DNA: TGTGCCAGCAGTTACTCTGGGGCTAGCGGGAGGGATGAGCAGTTCTTC

D gene: TRBD1
CDR3 length: 13
clone size: few
V gene: TRBV19
J gene: TRBJ2-1
CDR3 protein: CASSIQDRGEQFF
CDR3 DNA: TGTGCCAGTAGTATACAGGACAGGGGTGAGCAGTTCTTC